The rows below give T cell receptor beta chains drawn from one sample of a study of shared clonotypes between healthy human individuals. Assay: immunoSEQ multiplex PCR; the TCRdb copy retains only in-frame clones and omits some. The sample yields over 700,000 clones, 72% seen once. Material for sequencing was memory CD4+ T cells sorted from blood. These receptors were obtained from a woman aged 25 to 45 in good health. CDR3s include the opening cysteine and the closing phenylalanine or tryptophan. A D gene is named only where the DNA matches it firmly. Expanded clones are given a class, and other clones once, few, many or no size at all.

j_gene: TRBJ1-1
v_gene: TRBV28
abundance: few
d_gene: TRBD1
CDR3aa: CASTSLGGGQISDTEAFF
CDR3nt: TGTGCCAGCACTTCTCTGGGGGGGGGACAGATATCCGACACTGAAGCTTTCTTT

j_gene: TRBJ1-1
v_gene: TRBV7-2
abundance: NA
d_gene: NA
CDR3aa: CASTKTASPTEAFF
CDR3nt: TGTGCCAGCACCAAAACAGCTTCACCCACTGAAGCTTTCTTT

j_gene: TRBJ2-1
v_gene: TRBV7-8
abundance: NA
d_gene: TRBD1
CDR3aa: CASSQQGVGRNEQFF
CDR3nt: TGTGCCAGCAGCCAACAGGGGGTAGGTCGCAATGAGCAGTTCTTC

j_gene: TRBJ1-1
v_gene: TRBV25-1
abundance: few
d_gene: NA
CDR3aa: CASSWAGGCFF
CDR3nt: TGTGCCAGCAGTTGGGCCGGTGGGTGTTTCTTT

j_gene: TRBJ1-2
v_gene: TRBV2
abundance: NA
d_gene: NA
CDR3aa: CASRKLYQSGYTF
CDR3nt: TGTGCCAGCAGGAAACTTTACCAGAGTGGCTACACCTTC

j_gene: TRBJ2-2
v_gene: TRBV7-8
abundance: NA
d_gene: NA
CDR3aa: CASSPRSEGGTGELFF
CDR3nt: TGTGCCAGCAGCCCTCGATCCGAGGGTGGAACCGGGGAGCTGTTTTTT

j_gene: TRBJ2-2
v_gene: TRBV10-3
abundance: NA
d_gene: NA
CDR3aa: CAISWAPGDTGELFF
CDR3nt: TGTGCCATCAGTTGGGCCCCCGGGGACACCGGGGAGCTGTTTTTT

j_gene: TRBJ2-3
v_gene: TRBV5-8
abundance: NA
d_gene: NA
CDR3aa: CASSQGRRSSTDTQYF
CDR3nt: TGTGCCAGCAGCCAGGGACGTAGATCGAGCACAGATACGCAGTATTTT

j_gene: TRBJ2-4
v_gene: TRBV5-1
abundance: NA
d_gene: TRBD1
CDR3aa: CASSPLTGKLDIQYF
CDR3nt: TGCGCCAGCAGCCCCTTGACAGGGAAGTTGGACATTCAGTACTTC

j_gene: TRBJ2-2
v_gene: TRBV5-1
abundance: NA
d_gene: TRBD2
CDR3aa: CASTQASGTYTGELFF
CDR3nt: TGCGCCAGCACCCAGGCTAGCGGGACCTACACCGGGGAGCTGTTTTTT

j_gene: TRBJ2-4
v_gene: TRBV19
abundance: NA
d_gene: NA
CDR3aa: CASSILGSAKNIQYF
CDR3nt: TGTGCCAGTAGTATACTCGGGTCAGCCAAAAACATTCAGTACTTC

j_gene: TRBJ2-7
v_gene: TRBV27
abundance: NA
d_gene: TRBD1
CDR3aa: CASRTPGQGLSYEQYF
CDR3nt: TGTGCCAGCAGAACCCCGGGACAGGGGCTTTCCTACGAGCAGTACTTC

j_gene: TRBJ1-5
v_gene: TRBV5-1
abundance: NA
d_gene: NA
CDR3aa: CASSLTGLGNQPQHF
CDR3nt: TGCGCCAGCAGCTTGACAGGGTTGGGCAATCAGCCCCAGCATTTT

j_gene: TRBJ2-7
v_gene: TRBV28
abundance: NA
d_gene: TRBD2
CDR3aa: CASSLAGGLTYEQYF
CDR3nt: TGTGCCAGCAGTTTGGCGGGAGGGCTCACCTACGAGCAGTACTTC

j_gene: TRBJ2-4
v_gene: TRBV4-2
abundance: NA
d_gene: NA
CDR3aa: CASSHQQGGEAKNIQYF
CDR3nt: TGTGCCAGCAGCCACCAACAGGGAGGGGAGGCCAAAAACATTCAGTACTTC

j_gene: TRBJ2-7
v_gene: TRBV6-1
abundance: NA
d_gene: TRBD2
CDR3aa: CASSELLREVYEQYF
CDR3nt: TGTGCCAGCAGTGAATTGTTGCGGGAGGTCTACGAGCAGTACTTC

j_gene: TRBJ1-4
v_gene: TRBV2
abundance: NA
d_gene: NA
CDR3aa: CASSVLGTANEKLFF
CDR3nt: TGTGCCAGCAGTGTTTTAGGGACGGCGAATGAAAAACTGTTTTTT

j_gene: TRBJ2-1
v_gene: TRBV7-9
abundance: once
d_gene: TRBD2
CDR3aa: CASSVSGLAGTYNEQFF
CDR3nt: TGTGCCAGCAGCGTGTCGGGACTAGCGGGAACCTACAATGAGCAGTTCTTC

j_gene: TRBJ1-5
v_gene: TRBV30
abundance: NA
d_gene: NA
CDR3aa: CAWSTGRNLGNQPQHF
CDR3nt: TGTGCCTGGAGTACAGGTCGGAATCTAGGCAATCAGCCCCAGCATTTT

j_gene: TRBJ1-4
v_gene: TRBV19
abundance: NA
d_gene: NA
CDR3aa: CASTKWENEKLFF
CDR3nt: TGTGCCAGTACCAAATGGGAGAATGAAAAACTGTTTTTT

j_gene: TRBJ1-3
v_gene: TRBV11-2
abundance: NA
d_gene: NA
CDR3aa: CASSSVTAGNTIYF
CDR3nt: TGTGCCAGCAGCTCTGTGACAGCTGGAAACACCATATATTTT

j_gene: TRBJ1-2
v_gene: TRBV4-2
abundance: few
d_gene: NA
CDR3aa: CASTDSPNYGYTF
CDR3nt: TGTGCCAGCACCGACAGCCCCAACTATGGCTACACCTTC

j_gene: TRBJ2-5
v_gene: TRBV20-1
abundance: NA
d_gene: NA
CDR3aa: CSARGGQTQYF
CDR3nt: TGCAGTGCTAGGGGGGGGCAGACCCAGTACTTC

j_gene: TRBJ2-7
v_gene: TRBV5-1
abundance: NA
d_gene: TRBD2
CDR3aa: CASSLDPVGGPVEQYF
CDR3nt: TGCGCCAGCAGCTTGGACCCCGTGGGAGGGCCTGTCGAGCAGTACTTC

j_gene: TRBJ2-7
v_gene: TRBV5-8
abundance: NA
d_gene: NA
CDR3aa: CASSLAGQFTYEQYF
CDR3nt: TGTGCCAGCAGCTTAGCGGGACAGTTCACCTACGAGCAGTACTTC

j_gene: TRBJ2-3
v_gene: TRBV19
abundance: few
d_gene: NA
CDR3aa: CASSMGRAGTDTQYF
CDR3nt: TGTGCCAGTAGTATGGGTCGCGCGGGCACAGATACGCAGTATTTT

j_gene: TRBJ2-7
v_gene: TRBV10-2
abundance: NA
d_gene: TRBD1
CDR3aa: CASSPPGQAYEQYF
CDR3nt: TGCGCCAGCAGCCCACCGGGACAGGCCTACGAGCAGTACTTC

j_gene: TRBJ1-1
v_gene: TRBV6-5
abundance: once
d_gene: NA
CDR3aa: CASYSGTNTEAFF
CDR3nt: TGTGCCAGTTACAGCGGAACGAACACTGAAGCTTTCTTT

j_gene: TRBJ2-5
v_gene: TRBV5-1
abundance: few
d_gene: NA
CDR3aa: CASSQVPEETQYF
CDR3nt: TGCGCCAGCAGCCAGGTTCCGGAAGAGACCCAGTACTTC

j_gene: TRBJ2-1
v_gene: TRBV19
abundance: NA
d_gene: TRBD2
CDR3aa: CASSIGERGTVGQFF
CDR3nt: TGTGCCAGTAGTATAGGCGAGCGGGGTACGGTAGGGCAGTTCTTC

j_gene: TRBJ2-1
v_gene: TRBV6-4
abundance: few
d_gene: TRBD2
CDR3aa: CASSRLAGAYNEQFF
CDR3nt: TGTGCCAGCAGTAGACTAGCGGGCGCCTACAATGAGCAGTTCTTC

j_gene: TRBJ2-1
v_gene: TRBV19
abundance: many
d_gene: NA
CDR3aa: CASSIRGPGHSLGDEQFF
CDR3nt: TGTGCCAGTAGTATCCGGGGCCCCGGACACTCTTTGGGTGATGAGCAGTTCTTC

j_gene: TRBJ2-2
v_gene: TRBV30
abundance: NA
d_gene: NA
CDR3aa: CAWSVLTPASNTGELFF
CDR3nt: TGTGCCTGGAGTGTATTGACGCCGGCCTCGAACACCGGGGAGCTGTTTTTT

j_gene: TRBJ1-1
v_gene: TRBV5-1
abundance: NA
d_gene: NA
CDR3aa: CASSFSLNTEAFF
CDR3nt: TGCGCCAGCAGCTTCAGTCTGAACACTGAAGCTTTCTTT

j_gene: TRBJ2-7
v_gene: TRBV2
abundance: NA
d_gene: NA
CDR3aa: CASSEMWVSYEQYF
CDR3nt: TGTGCCAGCAGTGAAATGTGGGTATCCTACGAGCAGTACTTC

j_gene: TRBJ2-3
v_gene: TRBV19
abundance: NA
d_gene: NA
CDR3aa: CASSYTAPTDTQYF
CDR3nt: TGTGCCAGTAGTTATACAGCCCCAACAGATACGCAGTATTTT

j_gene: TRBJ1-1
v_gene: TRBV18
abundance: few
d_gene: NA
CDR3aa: CASSQGNRVQDTEAFF
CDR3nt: TGTGCCAGCTCACAGGGGAACAGGGTACAGGACACTGAAGCTTTCTTT

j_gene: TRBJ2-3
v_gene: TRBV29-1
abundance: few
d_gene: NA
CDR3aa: CSVETGQADTQYF
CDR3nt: TGCAGCGTTGAAACCGGGCAGGCAGATACGCAGTATTTT

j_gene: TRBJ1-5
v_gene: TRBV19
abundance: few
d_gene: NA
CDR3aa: CASSLGGPQHF
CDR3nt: TGTGCCAGTAGTTTGGGAGGGCCCCAGCATTTT

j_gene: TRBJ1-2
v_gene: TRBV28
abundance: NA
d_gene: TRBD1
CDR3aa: CASSLTGTGNNYGYTF
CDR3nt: TGTGCCAGCAGTTTAACAGGGACAGGGAATAACTATGGCTACACCTTC

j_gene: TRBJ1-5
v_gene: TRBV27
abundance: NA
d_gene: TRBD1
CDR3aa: CASSFGTASNQPQHF
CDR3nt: TGTGCCAGCAGTTTCGGGACAGCTAGCAATCAGCCCCAGCATTTT

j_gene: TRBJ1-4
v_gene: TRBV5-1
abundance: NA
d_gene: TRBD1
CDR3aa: CASSRLGVGTGEKLFF
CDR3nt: TGCGCCAGCAGCCGACTAGGTGTTGGGACAGGGGAAAAACTGTTTTTT

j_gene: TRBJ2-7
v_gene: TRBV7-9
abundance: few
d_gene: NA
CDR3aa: CASSLGGRHYEQYF
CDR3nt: TGTGCCAGCAGCTTAGGGGGACGACACTACGAGCAGTACTTC

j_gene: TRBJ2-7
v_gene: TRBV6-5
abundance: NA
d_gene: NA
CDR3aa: CASSEGYEQYF
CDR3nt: TGTGCCAGCAGTGAAGGGTACGAGCAGTACTTC

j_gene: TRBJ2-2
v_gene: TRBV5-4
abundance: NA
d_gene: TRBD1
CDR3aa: CASSLTGGDTGELFF
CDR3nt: TGTGCCAGCAGCTTGACAGGGGGCGACACCGGGGAGCTGTTTTTT

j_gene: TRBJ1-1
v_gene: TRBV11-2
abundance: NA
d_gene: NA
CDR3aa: CASSLAEGVRTEAFF
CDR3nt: TGTGCCAGCAGCTTAGCGGAGGGGGTGAGAACTGAAGCTTTCTTT

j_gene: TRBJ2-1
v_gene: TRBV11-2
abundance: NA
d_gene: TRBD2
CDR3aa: CASSSPSGNEQFF
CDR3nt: TGTGCCAGCAGCTCGCCTAGCGGCAATGAGCAGTTCTTC

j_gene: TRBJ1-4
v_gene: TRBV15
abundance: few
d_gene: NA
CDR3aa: CATSRDRWEKLFF
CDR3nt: TGTGCCACCAGCAGAGATAGGTGGGAAAAACTGTTTTTT

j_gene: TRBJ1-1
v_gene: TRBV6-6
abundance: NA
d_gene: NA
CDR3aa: CASSHTPGTEAFF
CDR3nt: TGTGCCAGCAGCCATACCCCGGGAACTGAAGCTTTCTTT

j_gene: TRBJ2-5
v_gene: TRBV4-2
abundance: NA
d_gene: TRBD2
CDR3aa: CASSQAGTTETQYF
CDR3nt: TGTGCCAGCAGCCAAGCTGGGACTACCGAGACCCAGTACTTC

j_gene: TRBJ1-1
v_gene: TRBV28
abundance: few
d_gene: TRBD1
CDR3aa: CASRRTGAFEAFF
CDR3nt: TGTGCCAGCAGGAGGACAGGAGCCTTTGAAGCTTTCTTT

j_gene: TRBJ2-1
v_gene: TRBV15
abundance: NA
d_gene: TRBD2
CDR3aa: CATSSGLAGYEQFF
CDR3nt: TGTGCCACCAGCTCCGGACTAGCGGGATATGAGCAGTTCTTC

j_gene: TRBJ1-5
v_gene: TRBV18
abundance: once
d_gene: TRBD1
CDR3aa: CASSPGTGFQPQHF
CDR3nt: TGTGCCAGCTCACCAGGGACAGGGTTTCAGCCCCAGCATTTT